These 18 T cell receptor beta chains were sequenced from one sample in a study of blood T cell repertoires in COVID-19. Profiling relied on immunoSEQ multiplex PCR, and the TCRdb table lists in-frame clones only, not all of them. The sample carries around 170,000 clones, approximately 85% recorded once. What was sequenced was PBMCs or T cells enriched from blood (not recorded which). These receptor sequences come from a woman aged 18 to 35 who had recovered from COVID-19.

CDR3 region: CASRSSIADTQYF. The CDR3, as DNA: TGTGCCAGCCGATCTAGTATCGCAGATACGCAGTATTTT. The V and J genes are TRBV6-6 and TRBJ2-3; D is unclear. The CDR3 spans 13 residues. Germline V lookup: CDR1 MNHNY, CDR2 SVGAGI (reference sequence). The V end was cut by 8 bases, the J end by 4 bases, with 13 bases between.

The count of this clone is one. The gene calls are TRBV6-6 and TRBJ1-1, with a weak D call TRBD1 (6 bases). Germline V gene lookup returns CDR1 MNHNY and CDR2 SVGAGI (reference sequence). Trimming cost V 6 bases and J 1 base, with 30 bases left between them. The CDR3 has 20 amino acids. CDR3 sequence: CASSHALDSAEPLANTEAFF. The CDR3 DNA sequence: TGTGCCAGCAGCCATGCCCTGGACAGCGCCGAACCCTTAGCGAACACTGAAGCTTTCTTT.

This clone has only one observation. The chain employs TRBV4-2 and TRBJ1-3; a weak D match, TRBD1 (5 bases). This CDR3 is built from 16 residues. The V and J ends lost 5 bases and 1 base respectively, with 15 bases between them. Germline V gives CDR1 LGHNA, CDR2 YNFKEQ. Here the CDR3 DNA reads TGTGCCAGCAGCTTAGAGAAACAGGTATCTGGAAACACCATATATTTT. Residues: CASSLEKQVSGNTIYF.

In nucleotides, the CDR3 is TGTGCCAGCTCACCGGGAGAAAGAGTTAAAGCTTTCTTT. This translates into CASSPGERVKAFF. V is TRBV18 and J is TRBJ1-1; D is unresolved. Germline CDR1 KGHSH, CDR2 LQKENI. The CDR3 is made up of 13 amino acids. The V end was cut by 3 bases, the J end by 9 bases, with 14 bases between.

V gene TRBV18 combines with J gene TRBJ2-7, with 7 bases matching TRBD2. Losses at the gene ends were 2 bases for V and 6 bases for J; bases not matched to a gene: 1. Looked up from germline, CDR1 is KGHSH and CDR2 is LQKENI. The CDR3 covers 12 residues. CDR3 region: CASSPGGVEQYF. CDR3 DNA sequence: TGTGCCAGCTCACCAGGGGGGGTCGAGCAGTACTTC.

CDR3 residues: CASISTPGKAFF. The CDR3, as DNA: TGTGCCAGCATTAGTACCCCAGGGAAAGCTTTCTTT. The genes are TRBV6-5 and TRBJ1-1; the D gene is possibly TRBD1 (5 bases). Trimming removed 7 bases at V and 9 bases at J, with 15 bases between. The germline CDR1 and CDR2 sequences are MNHEY and SVGAGI. This CDR3 is 12 amino acids long.

This chain uses TRBV3-1 (or the pseudogene TRBV3-2) with TRBJ2-3; TRBD2 matches 7 bases. This CDR3 has 14 residues. Germline assignment: CDR1 LGHDT and CDR2 YNNKEL (reference sequence). The junction had 2 bases not matched to a gene; V was cut back by 1 base and J by 4 bases. The CDR3 coding sequence is TGTGCCAGCAGCCAAGGCGGGAGAGCAGATACGCAGTATTTT. Translating gives CASSQGGRADTQYF.

The chain couples TRBV28 to TRBJ1-5, with TRBD1 matching over 9 bases. The CDR3 has 14 residues. Germline V gene data show CDR1 as MDHEN and CDR2 as SYDVKM. J gave up 10 bases and V 5 bases, and 9 bases lay outside the gene matches. The chain's CDR3 is CASSPTTGGRPQHF. The CDR3 region has the DNA TGTGCCAGCAGTCCGACGACAGGGGGGCGACCCCAGCATTTT.

This clone was counted a few times. The chain recombines TRBV28 with TRBJ2-2; 10 nucleotides align to TRBD1. Germline trimming cut 7 bases from V and 7 bases from J; bases unmatched to any gene: 6. Germline CDR1 and CDR2: MDHEN and SYDVKM. The CDR3 extends over 14 amino acids. The DNA for the CDR3 is TGTGCCAGCAAGGACAGGGGGGTCATCGGGGAGCTGTTTTTT. Protein product: CASKDRGVIGELFF.

This clone has only one observation. The chain has TRBV4-2 and TRBJ1-1; D remains ambiguous. Trimming shortened V by 0 bases and J by 1 base, and 15 bases separated the two germline ends. CDR1 and CDR2 from the germline V gene are LGHNA and YNFKEQ. The CDR3 extends over 17 amino acids. CDR3 sequence: CASSQEISGPTNTEAFF. The CDR3 DNA sequence: TGTGCCAGCAGCCAAGAAATAAGTGGCCCCACGAACACTGAAGCTTTCTTT.

The chain is built from TRBV6-2 or TRBV6-3 and TRBJ1-2; D perhaps matches TRBD1 (5 bases). CDR3 size: 13 residues. The V end lost 4 bases, the J end lost 6 bases, and 12 bases lay between the germline ends. Germline CDR1 MNHEY, CDR2 SVGEGT. CDR3 bases: TGTGCCAGCAGTTCCCAGGGTTTCGATGGCTACACCTTC. Residues: CASSSQGFDGYTF.

This chain uses TRBV19 with TRBJ2-3, with D tentatively TRBD2 (7 bases). This CDR3 has 14 amino acids. CDR1 is LNHDA and CDR2 is SQIVND in the germline V gene (reference sequence). Trimming cost V 8 bases and J 4 bases, with 16 bases left between them. As DNA, the CDR3 is TGTGCCAGTGGACAGACTAGCATCGCAGATACGCAGTATTTT. Its translation: CASGQTSIADTQYF.

V usage is TRBV30 and J usage is TRBJ2-1; TRBD1 agrees at 9 bases. This CDR3 is 14 amino acids long. From germline, CDR1 is GTSNPN and CDR2 SVGIG (reference sequence). With 5 bases clipped from V and 4 bases from J, the junction kept 6 bases outside the gene matches. CDR3 sequence reads: CAWGWGQGYNEQFF. The CDR3 region has the DNA TGTGCCTGGGGATGGGGACAGGGTTACAATGAGCAGTTCTTC.

The J gene is TRBJ1-6, the V gene TRBV28, with D hard to call. Germline lookup yields CDR1 MDHEN and CDR2 SYDVKM. The CDR3 spans 13 residues. Trimming removed 8 bases from V and 8 bases from J, with 13 bases in between. CDR3 nucleotides: TGTGCCAGCCGGGGTAACGAAGATTCACCCCTCCACTTT. Translated, it gives CASRGNEDSPLHF. The full variable domain, completed using reference TRBV28 and TRBJ1-6, is DVKVTQSSRYLVKRTGEKVFLECVQDMDHENMFWYRQDPGLGLRLIYFSYDVKMKEKGDIPEGYSVSREKKERFSLILESASTNQTSMYLCASRGNEDSPLHFGNGTRLTVT.

The chain has TRBV25-1 and TRBJ1-2; 7 bases fit TRBD1. J gave up 5 bases and V 1 base, and 4 bases lay outside the gene matches. CDR1 MGHDK and CDR2 SYGVNS come from the germline V gene. The length of the CDR3 is 14 residues. The CDR3 loop reads CASSELRGQYGYTF. The CDR3 DNA sequence: TGTGCCAGCAGTGAATTAAGGGGACAGTATGGCTACACCTTC.

The J gene is TRBJ2-2, the V gene TRBV4-1; weak D call: TRBD2 (6 bases). V was shortened by 1 base and J by 5 bases, with 8 bases between the two germline ends. The length of the CDR3 is 14 residues. The germline V gene encodes CDR1 MGHRA and CDR2 YSYEKL. The DNA for the CDR3 is TGCGCCAGCAGCCAAGGGGCGGGAACCGGGGAGCTGTTTTTT. Amino acids: CASSQGAGTGELFF.

The chain couples TRBV7-9 to TRBJ2-7, with 7 bases identical to TRBD1. The CDR3 is made up of 16 amino acids. V shed 0 bases, J shed 2 bases, and the junction held 7 bases outside the gene matches. Germline values: CDR1 SEHNR, CDR2 FQNEAQ (reference sequence). The CDR3 DNA reads TGTGCCAGCAGCTTAGCGACAGGGCTGTTCACCTACGAGCAGTACTTC. This gives the protein CASSLATGLFTYEQYF.

J is TRBJ2-2 and V is TRBV4-1; D gene uncertain. Germline CDR1 and CDR2: MGHRA and YSYEKL. There are 15 residues in the CDR3. Trimming stripped 2 bases from V and 3 bases from J, with 10 bases between. The CDR3 reads CASSQRFSDTGELFF. The DNA of the CDR3 is TGCGCCAGCAGCCAAAGATTCTCGGACACCGGGGAGCTGTTTTTT.